These T cell receptor beta chains were read from a single sample in a study of blood T cell repertoires in COVID-19. Using immunoSEQ multiplex PCR, the repertoire was profiled, and TCRdb retains in-frame clones only, with some absent. The profile shows roughly 440,000 clones, about 91% of them singletons. The sample was peripheral blood. The receptors stem from a woman aged 45-65 years with COVID-19, enrolled during active disease. CDR3s include the opening cysteine and the closing phenylalanine or tryptophan. The order of the fields is clone size, V gene, J gene, D gene, CDR3 protein, CDR3 DNA. The D gene is left open where the match is weak. A row's size may be missing; if present it is once, few, many or a size class.

size: -
V: TRBV6-5
J: TRBJ2-1
D: -
CDR3: CASSSGYYNEQFF
DNA: TGTGCCAGCAGTAGCGGATACTACAATGAGCAGTTCTTC

size: -
V: TRBV11-3
J: TRBJ2-3
D: TRBD2
CDR3: CASSSSSGGYTDTQYF
DNA: TGTGCCAGCAGCTCTTCTAGCGGGGGGTACACAGATACGCAGTATTTT

size: -
V: TRBV7-8
J: TRBJ1-1
D: -
CDR3: CASSSGVGTEAFF
DNA: TGTGCCAGCAGCTCAGGGGTGGGCACTGAAGCTTTCTTT

size: once
V: TRBV2
J: TRBJ2-2
D: -
CDR3: CASSQGQNTGELFF
DNA: TGTGCCTCTTCCCAGGGCCAGAACACCGGGGAGCTGTTTTTT

size: -
V: TRBV14
J: TRBJ1-1
D: -
CDR3: CASSRDIGRNTEAFF
DNA: TGTGCCAGCAGTCGGGACATCGGTAGGAACACTGAAGCTTTCTTT

size: -
V: TRBV15
J: TRBJ1-1
D: -
CDR3: CATSRGDGAEAFF
DNA: TGTGCCACCAGCAGAGGTGACGGGGCTGAAGCTTTCTTT

size: -
V: TRBV6-5
J: TRBJ1-5
D: TRBD1
CDR3: CASSATGMNQPQHF
DNA: TGTGCCAGCAGCGCGACAGGGATGAATCAGCCCCAGCATTTT

size: -
V: TRBV4-2
J: TRBJ2-2
D: -
CDR3: CASRQGGGPRKLNTGELFF
DNA: TGTGCCAGCAGACAAGGGGGGGGGCCGCGCAAATTGAACACCGGGGAGCTGTTTTTT

size: -
V: TRBV2
J: TRBJ1-1
D: TRBD1
CDR3: CASRNRQGNTEAFF
DNA: TGTGCCAGCAGAAATAGACAGGGGAACACTGAAGCTTTCTTT

size: -
V: TRBV5-6
J: TRBJ1-2
D: TRBD1
CDR3: CASSLAGTGRGYTF
DNA: TGTGCCAGCAGCTTGGCCGGGACAGGGAGGGGCTACACCTTC

size: -
V: TRBV5-1
J: TRBJ2-1
D: -
CDR3: CASSLSMGYEQFF
DNA: TGCGCCAGCAGCTTATCGATGGGCTATGAGCAGTTCTTC

size: -
V: TRBV5-1
J: TRBJ1-1
D: -
CDR3: CASSDQGGTEAFF
DNA: TGCGCCAGCAGCGACCAAGGGGGAACTGAAGCTTTCTTT

size: -
V: TRBV6-5
J: TRBJ1-4
D: TRBD1
CDR3: CASSGQGYSNEKLFF
DNA: TGTGCCAGCAGCGGACAGGGGTATTCTAATGAAAAACTGTTTTTT

size: -
V: TRBV6-4
J: TRBJ1-3
D: -
CDR3: CASSEQNGNTIYF
DNA: TGTGCCAGCAGTGAACAGAATGGAAACACCATATATTTT

size: -
V: TRBV7-9
J: TRBJ1-1
D: -
CDR3: CALKREEMNTEAFF
DNA: TGTGCCCTAAAGAGGGAAGAGATGAACACTGAAGCTTTCTTT

size: -
V: TRBV5-6
J: TRBJ2-7
D: -
CDR3: CASSQGYEQYF
DNA: TGTGCCAGCAGTCAGGGCTACGAGCAGTACTTC

size: once
V: TRBV5-6
J: TRBJ2-5
D: TRBD2
CDR3: CASSLVSSGVQETQYF
DNA: TGTGCCAGCAGCTTGGTTTCTAGCGGGGTACAAGAGACCCAGTACTTC

size: few
V: TRBV11-2
J: TRBJ1-1
D: -
CDR3: CASSLRAGNTEAFF
DNA: TGTGCCAGCAGCTTGAGGGCAGGGAACACTGAAGCTTTCTTT

size: -
V: TRBV18
J: TRBJ2-2
D: TRBD2
CDR3: CASRPGLAGDLTTGELFF
DNA: TGTGCCAGCCGACCGGGACTAGCGGGGGACCTCACCACCGGGGAGCTGTTTTTT

size: -
V: TRBV3-1/TRBV3-2
J: TRBJ2-3
D: TRBD2
CDR3: CASSASLLSGARTDTQYF
DNA: TGTGCCAGCAGCGCATCACTGCTTAGCGGGGCCCGCACAGATACGCAGTATTTT

size: -
V: TRBV27
J: TRBJ2-1
D: -
CDR3: CASSSRTPSFDEQFF
DNA: TGTGCCAGCAGTTCTCGGACACCGTCATTCGATGAGCAGTTCTTC

size: -
V: TRBV12-3/TRBV12-4
J: TRBJ1-1
D: -
CDR3: CASSFSGDTEAFF
DNA: TGTGCCAGCAGTTTTTCCGGGGACACTGAAGCTTTCTTT

size: -
V: TRBV3-1/TRBV3-2
J: TRBJ1-1
D: TRBD1
CDR3: CASSQGEQGVAFF
DNA: TGTGCCAGCAGCCAAGGGGAGCAGGGGGTAGCTTTCTTT

size: -
V: TRBV5-8
J: TRBJ1-5
D: -
CDR3: CASSLDQGGQPQHF
DNA: TGTGCCAGCAGCTTGGATCAGGGTGGTCAGCCCCAGCATTTT

size: -
V: TRBV11-2
J: TRBJ1-1
D: -
CDR3: CASSPWRTEAFF
DNA: TGTGCCAGCAGCCCTTGGCGGACTGAAGCTTTCTTT

size: once
V: TRBV5-1
J: TRBJ2-5
D: -
CDR3: CASSLAGSQETQYF
DNA: TGCGCCAGCAGCTTGGCGGGGTCTCAAGAGACCCAGTACTTC

size: -
V: TRBV19
J: TRBJ1-1
D: -
CDR3: CASSIDPVTEAFF
DNA: TGTGCCAGTAGTATAGATCCGGTCACTGAAGCTTTCTTT

size: -
V: TRBV19
J: TRBJ2-5
D: TRBD2
CDR3: CASSIGTSGGAQETQYF
DNA: TGTGCCAGTAGTATCGGGACTAGCGGGGGGGCCCAAGAGACCCAGTACTTC

size: -
V: TRBV6-1
J: TRBJ1-5
D: -
CDR3: CASSEVGGFYQPQHF
DNA: TGTGCCAGCAGTGAAGTTGGAGGTTTCTATCAGCCCCAGCATTTT

size: -
V: TRBV11-3
J: TRBJ2-5
D: -
CDR3: CASSLAPRETQYF
DNA: TGTGCCAGCAGCTTAGCGCCGAGGGAGACCCAGTACTTC

size: -
V: TRBV7-2
J: TRBJ1-1
D: -
CDR3: CASSLHRQGFAEAFF
DNA: TGTGCCAGCAGCTTACATCGCCAGGGTTTCGCTGAAGCTTTCTTT

size: -
V: TRBV7-9
J: TRBJ2-1
D: -
CDR3: CASSPIRVGLNNEQFF
DNA: TGTGCCAGCAGCCCGATCAGGGTTGGTCTAAACAATGAGCAGTTCTTC

size: -
V: TRBV4-2
J: TRBJ2-6
D: TRBD2
CDR3: CASSQLSGGASGANVLTF
DNA: TGTGCCAGCAGCCAATTAAGCGGGGGGGCCTCCGGGGCCAACGTCCTGACTTTC

size: -
V: TRBV29-1
J: TRBJ1-2
D: TRBD1
CDR3: CSVEDHRGQYGYTF
DNA: TGCAGCGTTGAAGATCACAGGGGGCAATATGGCTACACCTTC

size: -
V: TRBV5-4
J: TRBJ1-1
D: TRBD1
CDR3: CASSFRTGERNTEAFF
DNA: TGTGCCAGCAGCTTTAGGACAGGGGAGAGGAACACTGAAGCTTTCTTT

size: -
V: TRBV5-5
J: TRBJ1-4
D: TRBD1
CDR3: CASSRTGDNHEKLFF
DNA: TGTGCCAGCAGCCGGACAGGGGACAATCATGAAAAACTGTTTTTT

size: -
V: TRBV19
J: TRBJ2-3
D: -
CDR3: CASRPVATDTQYF
DNA: TGTGCCAGTAGGCCAGTGGCCACAGATACGCAGTATTTT

size: once
V: TRBV28
J: TRBJ1-5
D: TRBD1
CDR3: CASGSGQARQPQHF
DNA: TGTGCCAGCGGATCCGGACAGGCTCGGCAGCCCCAGCATTTT

size: once
V: TRBV19
J: TRBJ2-7
D: TRBD2
CDR3: CASSLASGSYEQYF
DNA: TGTGCCAGTAGTCTGGCTAGCGGCTCCTACGAGCAGTACTTC

size: few
V: TRBV2
J: TRBJ1-5
D: -
CDR3: CASSGPGQPQHF
DNA: TGTGCCAGCAGTGGGCCGGGGCAGCCCCAGCATTTT

size: -
V: TRBV5-6
J: TRBJ1-1
D: TRBD1
CDR3: CASSLDRGYYAFF
DNA: TGTGCCAGCAGCTTGGACAGGGGGTATTACGCTTTCTTT

size: once
V: TRBV30
J: TRBJ1-2
D: -
CDR3: CAWVGGFNYGYTF
DNA: TGTGCCTGGGTTGGGGGGTTTAACTATGGCTACACCTTC

size: -
V: TRBV19
J: TRBJ1-1
D: TRBD1
CDR3: CASSPRQGSTEAFF
DNA: TGTGCCAGTAGTCCCCGACAGGGTAGCACTGAAGCTTTCTTT

size: -
V: TRBV2
J: TRBJ1-2
D: TRBD1
CDR3: CASTARREQGAFYTF
DNA: TGTGCCAGCACCGCGAGAAGAGAACAGGGGGCCTTCTACACCTTC

size: -
V: TRBV5-1
J: TRBJ1-6
D: TRBD1
CDR3: CASSLVVTGISGSPLHF
DNA: TGCGCCAGCAGCTTGGTAGTGACAGGGATATCGGGTTCACCCCTCCACTTT

size: -
V: TRBV25-1
J: TRBJ2-1
D: -
CDR3: CASREGPEQFF
DNA: TGTGCCAGCAGGGAGGGACCAGAGCAGTTCTTC

size: -
V: TRBV20-1
J: TRBJ1-2
D: TRBD1
CDR3: CSARGQGGYTF
DNA: TGCAGTGCTAGGGGACAGGGAGGCTACACCTTC

size: few
V: TRBV7-9
J: TRBJ1-1
D: -
CDR3: CASSSRGGGRGKEAFF
DNA: TGTGCCAGCAGCTCCCGGGGGGGCGGTCGAGGAAAAGAAGCTTTCTTT

size: -
V: TRBV6-1
J: TRBJ1-4
D: TRBD1
CDR3: CASSEGQGGNEKLFF
DNA: TGTGCCAGCAGTGAAGGGCAGGGGGGTAATGAAAAACTGTTTTTT

size: -
V: TRBV27
J: TRBJ1-1
D: -
CDR3: CASSFLGTTAEAFF
DNA: TGTGCCAGCAGTTTCCTCGGGACAACCGCTGAAGCTTTCTTT

size: once
V: TRBV6-5
J: TRBJ1-1
D: -
CDR3: CASSLREKSGAFF
DNA: TGTGCCAGCAGTTTGCGGGAAAAGTCAGGTGCTTTCTTT